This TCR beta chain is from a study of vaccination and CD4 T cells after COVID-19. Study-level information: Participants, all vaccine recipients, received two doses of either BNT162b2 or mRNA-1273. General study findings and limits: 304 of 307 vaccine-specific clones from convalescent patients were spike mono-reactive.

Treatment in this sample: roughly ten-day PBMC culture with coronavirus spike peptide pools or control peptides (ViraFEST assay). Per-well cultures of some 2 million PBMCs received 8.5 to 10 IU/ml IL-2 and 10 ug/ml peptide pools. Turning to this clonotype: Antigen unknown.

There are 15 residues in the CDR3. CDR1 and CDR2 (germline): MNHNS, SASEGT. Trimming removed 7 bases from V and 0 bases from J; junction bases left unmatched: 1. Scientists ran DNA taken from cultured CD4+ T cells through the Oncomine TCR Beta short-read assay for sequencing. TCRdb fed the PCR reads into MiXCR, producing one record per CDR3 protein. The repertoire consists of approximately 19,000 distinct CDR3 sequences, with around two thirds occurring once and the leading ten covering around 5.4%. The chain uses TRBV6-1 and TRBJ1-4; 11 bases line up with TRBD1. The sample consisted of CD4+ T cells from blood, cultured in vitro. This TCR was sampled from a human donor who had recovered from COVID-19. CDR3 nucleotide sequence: TGTGCCAGCAAGGGACAGGGGGCAACTAATGAAAAACTGTTTTTT. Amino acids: CASKGQGATNEKLFF.